This T cell receptor beta chain originates from a study of CD8 T cells in ankylosing spondylitis. Worth noting for this clonotype: What it binds is not known.

Findings and caveats of the study: Among TCR beta sequences, a motif of several highly homologous variants appeared characteristic of ankylosing spondylitis blood. Clones linked to disease were reported to show significant enrichment in matched ankylosing spondylitis synovial fluid.

Quantitative barcoded 5'-RACE was used to prepare TCR beta libraries. MiXCR was run by TCRdb on the 5' RACE reads, yielding one entry per CDR3 protein. The sample has fewer than 750,000 distinct CDR3 sequences, around 19% seen once. The CDR3 spans 14 residues. Germline CDR1 and CDR2: DFQATT and SNEGSKA (reference sequence). V was cut by 6 bases and J by 6 bases, with 19 bases left in between. Sample: blood, either unsorted or a sorted T cell fraction (not recorded which). The chain joins TRBV20-1 to TRBJ2-3, with D possibly being TRBD2 (6 bases). This TCR derives from a male donor with ankylosing spondylitis. CDR3 DNA sequence: TGCAGTGCCCCCGGAGGGCCGACGTCGGATACGCAGTATTTT. Its translation: CSAPGGPTSDTQYF.